The T cell receptor (beta chain) described here comes from a study of cytomegalovirus exposure and HLA in healthy donors. Study-wide points: Previously analyzed data showed that most TCR beta V segments were productive at a frequency of about 87% or about 30%.

CDR1 is SEHNR and CDR2 is FQNEAQ in the germline V gene (reference sequence). The CDR3 spans 16 residues. Worth noting for this clone: Its specificity is not known. At one end the junction does not follow the germline gene, possibly because of a read error.

Despite likely unrecorded immune exposures, the donors were nominally healthy at the time of sampling. 60 Vbeta and 13 Jbeta primers were used in PCR. Only in-frame clones appear in the TCRdb table, and some are missing; sequencing was by immunoSEQ multiplex PCR. The table shows roughly 130,000 clones, with about 80% occurring only once. The sequenced material came from PBMCs. This receptor was identified in a man between 18 and 29 years old in good health and CMV-seronegative. The V gene is TRBV7-9, the J gene TRBJ2-7; 8 positions match TRBD1. CDR3 loop: CSSSLGQDLNLYEQYF. The CDR3 region has the DNA TGTTCCAGCAGCTTGGGACAGGACTTAAACCTTTACGAGCAGTACTTC.